Given below is one T cell receptor (beta chain) in context. This entry is derived from a study of blood T cell repertoires in COVID-19. Study context: Italy, Spain and the United States were the sources of the convalescent and acute COVID-19 samples. From T cells, B-cell-depleted T cells, or PBMCs came the material, which was cDNA or gDNA.

Some clones are missing from TCRdb's copy, which holds only in-frame ones; the method was immunoSEQ multiplex PCR. The repertoire has some 110,000 clones, approximately 90% of them found once; the top ten carry roughly 4.7%. The sample was peripheral blood. This TCR was sampled from a man aged 40-49 years with acute or convalescent COVID-19.

This CDR3 reads CATGAPHRVEGYTF. The CDR3 DNA reads as TGTGCCACCGGAGCGCCCCACAGGGTAGAGGGCTACACCTTC. The V gene is TRBV15, the J gene TRBJ1-2; a possible D gene is TRBD1 (6 bases). The CDR3 is 14 amino acids. With 8 bases removed from V and 8 bases from J, the gap between germline ends came to 21 bases. In germline, CDR1 is LNHNV, CDR2 YYDKDF (reference sequence).